This entry describes one T cell receptor (beta chain). Its antigen remains unidentified. This sample is drawn from a study of cytomegalovirus exposure and HLA in healthy donors. Findings and caveats of the study: Investigators reported more than 150 TCR beta chains as tied to cytomegalovirus. The number of N-insertions in an Asian-associated ancestry cluster was reportedly below the roughly 670-donor mean in a later analysis.

The PCR employed 60 Vbeta primers together with 13 Jbeta primers. The table came from immunoSEQ multiplex PCR; TCRdb's copy has only in-frame clones and leaves some out. The sample lists about 120,000 clones; roughly 80% were seen once. The V gene lost 2 bases and the J gene lost 1 base, with 11 bases spanning the gap. The CDR3 spans 15 residues. Germline CDR1 and CDR2: MDHEN and SYDVKM. The origin of this receptor is a female donor in good health and CMV-seronegative. The material sequenced was PBMCs. This chain joins TRBV28 and TRBJ1-1; D not resolved. For the CDR3, the DNA is TGTGCCAGCAGTTTAGGCGGCAGCAAGAACACTGAAGCTTTCTTT. It is translated as CASSLGGSKNTEAFF.